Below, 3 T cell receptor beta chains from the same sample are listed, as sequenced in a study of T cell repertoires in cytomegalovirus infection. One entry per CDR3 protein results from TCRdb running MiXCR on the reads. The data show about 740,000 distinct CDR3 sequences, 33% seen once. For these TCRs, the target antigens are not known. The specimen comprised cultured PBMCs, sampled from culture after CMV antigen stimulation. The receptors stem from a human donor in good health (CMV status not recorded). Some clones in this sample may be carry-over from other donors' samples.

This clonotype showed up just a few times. The CDR3 region has the DNA TGTGCCAGCAGCCGCAAGACTAGCGGGAGTTACGAGCAGTACTTC. Its protein is CASSRKTSGSYEQYF. The rearrangement uses TRBV7-8 and TRBJ2-7, with TRBD2 matching over 12 bases. Germline assignment: CDR1 SGHVS and CDR2 FQNEAQ. This CDR3 has 15 amino acids. Losses at the gene ends were 5 bases for V and 4 bases for J; bases not matched to a gene: 6.

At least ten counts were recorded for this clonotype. CDR3 region: CASSRRGQGAYEQYF. The CDR3 DNA reads TGTGCCAGCAGCCGCCGAGGACAGGGGGCCTACGAGCAGTACTTC. The V gene is TRBV7-8, the J gene TRBJ2-7, with TRBD1 identical over 10 bases. J was trimmed by 2 bases and V by 5 bases; bases with no gene match: 6. The length of the CDR3 is 15 residues. Looked up from germline, CDR1 is SGHVS and CDR2 is FQNEAQ. Full variable domain (remainder filled in from reference TRBV7-8 and TRBJ2-7): GAGVSQSPRYKVAKRGQDVALRCDPISGHVSLFWYQQALGQGPEFLTYFQNEAQLDKSGLPSDRFFAERPEGSVSTLKIQRTQQEDSAVYLCASSRRGQGAYEQYFGPGTRLTVT.

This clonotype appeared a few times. Here the CDR3 DNA reads TGTGCCAGCAGCTCCCACGCGGGGGACAGGGATGAAAAACTGTTTTTT. Its translation: CASSSHAGDRDEKLFF. The chain has TRBV5-4 and TRBJ1-4; 9 positions agree with TRBD1. The V segment lost 3 bases and the J segment 6 bases; nucleotides outside the gene matches: 9. Per germline, CDR1 SGHNT and CDR2 YYREEE (reference sequence). The CDR3 has 16 residues. The whole variable domain, filled in from reference TRBV5-4 and TRBJ1-4, reads ETGVTQSPTHLIKTRGQQVTLRCSSQSGHNTVSWYQQALGQGPQFIFQYYREEENGRGNFPPRFSGLQFPNYSSELNVNALELDDSALYLCASSSHAGDRDEKLFFGSGTQLSVL.